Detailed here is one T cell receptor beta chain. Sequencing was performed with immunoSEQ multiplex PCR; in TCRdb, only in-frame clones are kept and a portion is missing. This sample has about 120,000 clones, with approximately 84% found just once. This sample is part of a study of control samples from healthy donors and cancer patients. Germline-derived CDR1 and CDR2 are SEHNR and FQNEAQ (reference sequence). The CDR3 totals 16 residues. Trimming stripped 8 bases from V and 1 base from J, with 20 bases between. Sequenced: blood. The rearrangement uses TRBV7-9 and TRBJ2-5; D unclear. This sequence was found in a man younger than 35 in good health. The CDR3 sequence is CASLPVSQKTQETQYF. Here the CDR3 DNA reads TGTGCCAGCCTTCCGGTCAGCCAAAAAACCCAAGAGACCCAGTACTTC.